The next 14 T cell receptor beta chains were all read from a single sample in a study of OX40 agonist ivuxolimab in advanced cancers. TCRdb keeps only in-frame clones here, not all; method: immunoSEQ multiplex PCR. The sample records tens of thousands of clones, approximately 87% being singletons. The specimen comprised CD4+ or CD8+ T cells sorted from blood, sampled in a trial of the OX40 agonist ivuxolimab. The receptors stem from an adult with an advanced solid tumor such as melanoma, head and neck, liver or kidney cancer.

The chain recombines TRBV5-1 with TRBJ1-1; unclear D gene. CDR1 and CDR2 (germline): SGHRS, YFSETQ. Between the trimmed V and J ends, which lost 0 bases and 8 bases, there was a span of 11 bases. The CDR3 is 13 residues long. CDR3 protein: CASSLERGREAFF. The CDR3 DNA follows: TGCGCCAGCAGCTTGGAACGGGGAAGGGAAGCTTTCTTT.

This sequence joins TRBV25-1 and TRBJ2-3; 9 nucleotides agree with TRBD1. With 5 bases clipped from V and 6 bases from J, the junction kept 18 bases outside the gene matches. The CDR3 contains 18 residues. Germline CDR1 MGHDK, CDR2 SYGVNS. This CDR3 is CASSNPGQGIKGTDTQYF. CDR3 coding DNA: TGTGCCAGCAGTAATCCGGGACAGGGAATAAAAGGAACGGATACGCAGTATTTT.

The rearrangement links TRBV5-5 to TRBJ2-6, with D maybe TRBD1 (5 bases). The CDR3 consists of 15 residues. Trimming took off 0 bases at V and 3 bases at J, with 7 bases between the two ends. The germline V gene has CDR1 SGHKS and CDR2 YYEKEE (reference sequence). The CDR3 protein is CASSLAGHGANVLTF. CDR3 in DNA: TGTGCCAGCAGCTTGGCAGGGCATGGGGCCAACGTCCTGACTTTC.

The chain links TRBV7-3 to TRBJ2-2; 7 bases are a match to TRBD2. The V gene end was trimmed by 3 bases and the J gene end by 3 bases; junction bases not matched to a gene: 4. This CDR3 has 15 residues. The germline CDR1 and CDR2 sequences are SGHTA and FQGTGA. CDR3 residues: CASSLGREYTGELFF. CDR3 bases: TGTGCCAGCAGCTTGGGGAGGGAGTACACCGGGGAGCTGTTTTTT.

J is TRBJ2-1 and V is TRBV7-2; D is ambiguous. The germline V gene has CDR1 SGHTA and CDR2 FQGNSA. The V and J ends lost 3 bases and 7 bases respectively, with 13 bases between them. The CDR3 has 14 amino acids. The CDR3: CASSFLRTKNEQFF. The CDR3 DNA is TGTGCCAGCAGCTTTCTGAGGACCAAAAATGAGCAGTTCTTC.

This chain joins TRBV11-1 and TRBJ2-1; 8 nucleotides agree with TRBD2. This CDR3 spans 16 amino acids. CDR1 is SGHAT and CDR2 is FQDESV in the germline V gene (reference sequence). The ends lost 1 base at V and 5 bases at J; junction bases unmatched: 7. The chain's CDR3 is CASSLDLGLGNNEQFF. The DNA of the CDR3 is TGTGCCAGCAGCTTAGATTTGGGACTAGGGAACAATGAGCAGTTCTTC.

This clone was seen more than once but under ten times. The junction departs from the called germline gene at one end, perhaps through a read error. Written as DNA, the CDR3 is TGCGCCAGCAGCCAACGGGGACAGGGGGCTGACGAGCAGTACTTC. This encodes CASSQRGQGADEQYF. This rearrangement joins TRBV5-4 to TRBJ2-7, with 12 bases that match TRBD1. The CDR3 sequence is 15 residues long. Germline assignment: CDR1 SGHNT and CDR2 YYREEE (reference sequence).

The V call is TRBV7-3, the J call TRBJ1-1; 10 positions agree with TRBD1. CDR3 length equals 16 residues. V shed 5 bases, J shed 0 bases, and the junction held 6 bases outside the gene matches. Germline values: CDR1 SGHTA, CDR2 FQGTGA. For the CDR3, the DNA is TGTGCCAGCAGCCCGACAGGGGGCGTCCTGAACACTGAAGCTTTCTTT. Translation gives CASSPTGGVLNTEAFF.

This sequence joins TRBV28 and TRBJ2-1; TRBD1 aligns across 11 bases. Trimming cost V 6 bases and J 7 bases; bases outside gene matches: 11. Germline V gene lookup returns CDR1 MDHEN and CDR2 SYDVKM. The CDR3 runs to 16 residues. CDR3 sequence: CASRGSPGQGVNEQFF. CDR3 in DNA: TGTGCCAGCAGGGGATCCCCGGGACAGGGGGTGAATGAGCAGTTCTTC. Full variable domain (missing parts from reference TRBV28 and TRBJ2-1): DVKVTQSSRYLVKRTGEKVFLECVQDMDHENMFWYRQDPGLGLRLIYFSYDVKMKEKGDIPEGYSVSREKKERFSLILESASTNQTSMYLCASRGSPGQGVNEQFFGPGTRLTVL.

The chain is built from TRBV15 and TRBJ2-5; D may be TRBD2 (6 bases). This CDR3 has 14 residues. CDR1 is LNHNV, CDR2 YYDKDF, per germline (reference sequence). V lost 4 bases, J lost 5 bases, and 14 bases lay in between. The CDR3 here is CATSKGGWLETQYF. In DNA form, the CDR3 reads TGTGCCACCAGCAAAGGAGGGTGGCTGGAGACCCAGTACTTC.

The chain couples TRBV18 to TRBJ2-7; 11 nucleotides line up with TRBD1. CDR3 length: 14 residues. V was clipped by 6 bases and J by 4 bases; unmatched bases: 5. The V gene's germline CDR1 is KGHSH and CDR2 LQKENI. Here the CDR3 reads CASSSGTGGYEQYF. The CDR3, as DNA: TGTGCCAGCTCGTCCGGGACAGGGGGTTACGAGCAGTACTTC.

Notes on this clone: At one of its ends the junction is not consistent with the germline gene, which may arise from a read error. V and J are TRBV4-3 and TRBJ2-7; TRBD1 is a possible D gene (6 bases). CDR3 size: 14 residues. CDR1 and CDR2 from the germline V gene are LGHNA and YSLEER. The CDR3, as DNA: TGCGCCAGCAGCCTGAGGACAGTCTCCAACGAGCAGTACTTC. Residues: CASSLRTVSNEQYF.

V and J are TRBV7-2 and TRBJ2-1; a possible D gene is TRBD1 (5 bases). The CDR3 extends over 15 amino acids. Germline V CDR1 and CDR2: SGHTA, FQGNSA. The V gene lost 1 base and the J gene lost 0 bases, with 7 bases spanning the gap. The DNA of the CDR3 is TGTGCCAGCAGCTTAGTGCAGGGCTCCTACAATGAGCAGTTCTTC. This translates into CASSLVQGSYNEQFF.

V usage is TRBV15 and J usage is TRBJ2-7; 10 bases are shared with TRBD1. V shed 7 bases and J 3 bases; nucleotides not matched to a gene: 6. This CDR3 region has 14 residues. Germline assignment: CDR1 LNHNV and CDR2 YYDKDF (reference sequence). CDR3 region: CATKIDRGHYEQYF. CDR3 nucleotide sequence: TGTGCCACCAAAATTGACAGGGGGCACTACGAGCAGTACTTC.